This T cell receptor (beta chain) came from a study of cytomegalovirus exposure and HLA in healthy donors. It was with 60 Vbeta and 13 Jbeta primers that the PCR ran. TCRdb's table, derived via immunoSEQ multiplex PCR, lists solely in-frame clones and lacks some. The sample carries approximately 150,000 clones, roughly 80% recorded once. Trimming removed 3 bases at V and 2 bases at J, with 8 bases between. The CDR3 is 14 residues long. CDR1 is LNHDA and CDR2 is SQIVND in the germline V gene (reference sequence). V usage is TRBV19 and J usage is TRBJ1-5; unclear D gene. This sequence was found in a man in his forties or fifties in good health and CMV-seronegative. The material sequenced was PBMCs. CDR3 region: CASSIRGGNQPQHF. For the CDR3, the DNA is TGTGCCAGTAGTATTCGGGGAGGCAATCAGCCCCAGCATTTT.